This entry concerns a single TCR beta chain. Its antigen is not identified. The CDR3 spans 13 residues. The germline V and J ends were trimmed by 6 bases and 4 bases, with 13 bases remaining between them. Germline lookup yields CDR1 SEHNR and CDR2 FQNEAQ (reference sequence). The sample is drawn from a study of T cell responses to AZD1222 COVID-19 vaccine. Study-level findings and limits: Close to half of spike-specific TCRs reportedly recognize unmutated variant regions. Donors skewed white British and female; clonal diversity was possibly underestimated. Just a handful of AZD1222 recipients were seropositive at baseline.

The repertoire was sequenced with immunoSEQ multiplex PCR; TCRdb's copy has only in-frame clones and lacks some. The table shows 85,000 to 130,000 clones, with about 90% occurring only once. This sequence joins TRBV7-9 and TRBJ2-7; D possibly corresponds to TRBD2 (5 bases). The receptor comes from an adult who received the AZD1222 COVID-19 vaccine. The sample consisted of peripheral blood, taken 28 days after the second AZD1222 dose. CDR3 sequence: CASSAPRGYEQYF. The CDR3 DNA follows: TGTGCCAGCAGTGCACCCCGGGGTTACGAGCAGTACTTC.